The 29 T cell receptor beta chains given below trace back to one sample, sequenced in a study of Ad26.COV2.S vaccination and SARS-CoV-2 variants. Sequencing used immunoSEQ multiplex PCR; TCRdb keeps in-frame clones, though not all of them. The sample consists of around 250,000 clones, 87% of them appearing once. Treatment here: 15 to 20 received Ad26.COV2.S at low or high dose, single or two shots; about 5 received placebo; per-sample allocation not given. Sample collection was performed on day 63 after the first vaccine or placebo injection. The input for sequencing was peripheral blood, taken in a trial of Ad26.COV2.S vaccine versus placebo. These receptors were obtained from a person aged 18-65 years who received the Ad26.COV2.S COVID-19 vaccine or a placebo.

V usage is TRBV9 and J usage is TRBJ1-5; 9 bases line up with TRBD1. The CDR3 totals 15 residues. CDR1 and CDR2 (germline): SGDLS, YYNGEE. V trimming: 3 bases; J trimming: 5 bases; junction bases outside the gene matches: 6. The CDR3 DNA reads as TGTGCCAGCAGCGCCGGACAGGGGCCTCATCAGCCCCAGCATTTT. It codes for CASSAGQGPHQPQHF.

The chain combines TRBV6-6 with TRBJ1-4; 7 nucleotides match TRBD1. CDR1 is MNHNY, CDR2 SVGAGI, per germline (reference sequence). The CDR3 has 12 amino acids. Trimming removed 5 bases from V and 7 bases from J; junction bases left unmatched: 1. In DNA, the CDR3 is TGTGCCAGCAGTACAGGGGTTGAAAAACTGTTTTTT. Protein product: CASSTGVEKLFF.

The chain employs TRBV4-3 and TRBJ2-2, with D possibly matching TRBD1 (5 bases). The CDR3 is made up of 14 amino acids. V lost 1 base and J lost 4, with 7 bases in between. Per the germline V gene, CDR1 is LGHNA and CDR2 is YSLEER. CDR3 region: CASSQGGSTGELFF. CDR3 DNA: TGCGCCAGCAGCCAAGGGGGCAGCACCGGGGAGCTGTTTTTT.

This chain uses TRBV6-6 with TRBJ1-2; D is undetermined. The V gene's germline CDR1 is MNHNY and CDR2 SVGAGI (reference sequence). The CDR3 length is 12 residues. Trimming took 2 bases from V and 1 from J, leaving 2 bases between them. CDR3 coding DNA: TGTGCCAGCAGTTACGGTAACTATGGCTACACCTTC. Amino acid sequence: CASSYGNYGYTF.

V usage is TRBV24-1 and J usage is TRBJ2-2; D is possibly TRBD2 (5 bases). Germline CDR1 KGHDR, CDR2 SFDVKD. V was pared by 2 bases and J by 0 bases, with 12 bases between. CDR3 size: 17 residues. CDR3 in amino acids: CATSDSSGIANTGELFF. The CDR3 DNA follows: TGTGCCACCAGTGATTCCTCCGGGATTGCGAACACCGGGGAGCTGTTTTTT.

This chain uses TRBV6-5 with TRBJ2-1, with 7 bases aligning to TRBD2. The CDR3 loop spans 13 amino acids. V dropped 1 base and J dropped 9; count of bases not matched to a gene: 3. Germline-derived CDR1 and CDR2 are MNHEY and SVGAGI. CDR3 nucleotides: TGTGCCAGCAGTTACTGGCGCGGGAGTGAGCAGTTCTTC. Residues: CASSYWRGSEQFF.

The CDR3 here is CASSHAAQGADTGELFF. CDR3 DNA: TGTGCCAGCAGCCATGCAGCACAGGGGGCGGACACCGGGGAGCTGTTTTTT. The V and J genes are TRBV3-1 (or the pseudogene TRBV3-2) and TRBJ2-2; 9 bases are a match to TRBD1. The length of the CDR3 is 17 residues. Germline V gene sequence: CDR1 LGHDT, CDR2 YNNKEL (reference sequence). Germline trimming cut 3 bases from V and 3 bases from J; bases unmatched to any gene: 8.

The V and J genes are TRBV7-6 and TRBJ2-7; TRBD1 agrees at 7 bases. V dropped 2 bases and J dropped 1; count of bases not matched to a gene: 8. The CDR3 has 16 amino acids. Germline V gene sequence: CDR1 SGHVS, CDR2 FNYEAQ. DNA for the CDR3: TGTGCCAGCAGCTTATCTACCGGGACAGCGTCCTACGAGCAGTACTTC. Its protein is CASSLSTGTASYEQYF.

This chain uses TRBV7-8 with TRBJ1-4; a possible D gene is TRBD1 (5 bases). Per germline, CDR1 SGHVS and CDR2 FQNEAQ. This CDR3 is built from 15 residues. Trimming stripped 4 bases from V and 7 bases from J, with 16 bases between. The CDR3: CASSSPGTTGEKLFF. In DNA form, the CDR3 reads TGTGCCAGCAGCTCCCCGGGGACCACCGGTGAAAAACTGTTTTTT.

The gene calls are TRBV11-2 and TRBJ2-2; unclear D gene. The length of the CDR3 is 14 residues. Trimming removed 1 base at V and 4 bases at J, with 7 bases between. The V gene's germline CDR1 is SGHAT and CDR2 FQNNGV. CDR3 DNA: TGTGCCAGCAGCTTAGTATATCCCACCGGGGAGCTGTTTTTT. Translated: CASSLVYPTGELFF.

This CDR3 is CASSLVGETNEKLFF. CDR3 nucleotides: TGCGCCAGCAGCTTAGTTGGGGAGACTAATGAAAAACTGTTTTTT. V and J are TRBV5-1 and TRBJ1-4; D uncertain. This CDR3 comprises 15 residues. Deletions cut 2 bases from V and 2 bases from J, with 10 bases between. Germline V lookup: CDR1 SGHRS, CDR2 YFSETQ.

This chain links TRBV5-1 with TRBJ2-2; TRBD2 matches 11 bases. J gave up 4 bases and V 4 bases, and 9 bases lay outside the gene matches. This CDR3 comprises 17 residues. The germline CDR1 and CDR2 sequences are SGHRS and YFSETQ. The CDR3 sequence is CASSQTSGALSTGELFF. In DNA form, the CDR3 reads TGCGCCAGCAGCCAGACTAGCGGGGCTCTTAGCACCGGGGAGCTGTTTTTT.

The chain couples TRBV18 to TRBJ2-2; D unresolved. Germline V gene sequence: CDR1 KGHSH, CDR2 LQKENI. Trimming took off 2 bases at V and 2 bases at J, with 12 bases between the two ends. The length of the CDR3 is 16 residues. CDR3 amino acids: CASSPFTKRNTGELFF. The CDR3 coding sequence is TGTGCCAGCTCACCATTCACGAAACGTAACACCGGGGAGCTGTTTTTT.

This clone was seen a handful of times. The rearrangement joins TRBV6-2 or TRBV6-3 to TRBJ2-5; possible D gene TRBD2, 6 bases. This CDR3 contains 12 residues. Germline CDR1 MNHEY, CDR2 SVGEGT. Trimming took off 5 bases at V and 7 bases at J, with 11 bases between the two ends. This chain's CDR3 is CASSGGKGTQYF. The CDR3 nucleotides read TGTGCCAGCAGTGGGGGGAAGGGGACCCAGTACTTC.

This CDR3 reads CASSLSRMTGSTETQYF. CDR3 in DNA: TGTGCCAGCAGCCTTTCCCGGATGACAGGGTCGACGGAGACCCAGTACTTC. The J gene is TRBJ2-5, the V gene TRBV7-6, with 7 nucleotides matching TRBD1. Germline-derived CDR1 and CDR2 are SGHVS and FNYEAQ. The CDR3 loop spans 17 amino acids. Losses at the gene ends were 5 bases for V and 5 bases for J; bases not matched to a gene: 17. The whole variable domain, filled in from reference TRBV7-6 and TRBJ2-5, reads GAGVSQSPRYKVTKRGQDVALRCDPISGHVSLYWYRQALGQGPEFLTYFNYEAQQDKSGLPNDRFSAERPEGSISTLTIQRTEQRDSAMYRCASSLSRMTGSTETQYFGPGTRLLVL.

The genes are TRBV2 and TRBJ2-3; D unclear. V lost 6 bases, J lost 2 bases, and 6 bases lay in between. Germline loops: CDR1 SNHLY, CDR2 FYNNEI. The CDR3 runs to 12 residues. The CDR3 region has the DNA TGTGCCAGCAGCGCGAACACAGATACGCAGTATTTT. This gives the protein CASSANTDTQYF.

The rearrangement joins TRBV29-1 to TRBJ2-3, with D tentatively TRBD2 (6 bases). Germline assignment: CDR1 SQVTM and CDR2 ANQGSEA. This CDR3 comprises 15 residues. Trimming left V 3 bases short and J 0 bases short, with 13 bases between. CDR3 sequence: CSVDRTKPSTDTQYF. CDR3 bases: TGCAGCGTTGACCGGACTAAACCTAGCACAGATACGCAGTATTTT.

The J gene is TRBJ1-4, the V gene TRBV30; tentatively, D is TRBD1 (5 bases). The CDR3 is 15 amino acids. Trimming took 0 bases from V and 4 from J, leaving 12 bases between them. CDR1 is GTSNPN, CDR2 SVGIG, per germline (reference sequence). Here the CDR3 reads CAWSVGAGVNEKLFF. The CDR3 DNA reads TGTGCCTGGAGTGTAGGTGCGGGGGTTAATGAAAAACTGTTTTTT.

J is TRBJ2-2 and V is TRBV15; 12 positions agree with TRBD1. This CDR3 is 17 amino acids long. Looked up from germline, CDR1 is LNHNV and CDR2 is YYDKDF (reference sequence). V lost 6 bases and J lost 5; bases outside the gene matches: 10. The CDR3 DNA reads TGTGCCACCAGTCGTGGAAAGGGACAGGGGGCGACCGGGGAGCTGTTTTTT. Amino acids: CATSRGKGQGATGELFF.

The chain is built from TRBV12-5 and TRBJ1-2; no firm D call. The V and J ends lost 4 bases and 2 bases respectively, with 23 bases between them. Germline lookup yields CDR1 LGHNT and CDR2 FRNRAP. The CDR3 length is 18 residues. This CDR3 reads CASGYHSWSMGLNYGYTF. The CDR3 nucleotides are TGTGCTAGTGGTTATCATAGTTGGTCCATGGGCCTCAACTATGGCTACACCTTC.

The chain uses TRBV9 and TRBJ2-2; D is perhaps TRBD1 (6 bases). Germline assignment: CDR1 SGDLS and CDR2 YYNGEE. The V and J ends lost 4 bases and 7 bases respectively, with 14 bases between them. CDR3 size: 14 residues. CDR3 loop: CASSSRAGDGELFF. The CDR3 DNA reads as TGTGCCAGCAGCTCCCGCGCAGGGGACGGGGAGCTGTTTTTT.

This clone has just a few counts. CDR3 residues: CASSLEIGRRPDTQYF. CDR3 sequence (DNA): TGTGCCAGCAGCTTAGAGATAGGCCGGCGGCCAGATACGCAGTATTTT. The chain joins TRBV7-8 to TRBJ2-3; D unclear. V was cut by 1 base and J by 4 bases, with 15 bases left in between. Germline V CDR1 and CDR2: SGHVS, FQNEAQ. The CDR3 length is 16 residues.

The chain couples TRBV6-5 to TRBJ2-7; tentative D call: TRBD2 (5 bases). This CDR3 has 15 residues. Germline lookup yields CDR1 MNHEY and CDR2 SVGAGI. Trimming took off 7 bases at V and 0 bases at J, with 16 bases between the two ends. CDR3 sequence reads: CASTKWTGSSYEQYF. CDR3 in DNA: TGTGCCAGCACCAAGTGGACGGGGAGCTCCTACGAGCAGTACTTC.

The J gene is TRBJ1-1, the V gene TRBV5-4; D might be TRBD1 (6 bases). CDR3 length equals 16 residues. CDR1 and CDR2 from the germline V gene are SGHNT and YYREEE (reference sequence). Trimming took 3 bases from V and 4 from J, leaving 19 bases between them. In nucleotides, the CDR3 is TGTGCCAGCAGCTCCCCCTTAGACAGGAGCGGCACTGAAGCTTTCTTT. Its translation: CASSSPLDRSGTEAFF.

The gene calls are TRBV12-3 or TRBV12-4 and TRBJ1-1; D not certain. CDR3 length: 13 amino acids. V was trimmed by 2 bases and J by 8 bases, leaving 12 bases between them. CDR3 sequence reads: CASSLQSMVEAFF. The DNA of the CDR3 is TGTGCCAGCAGTTTACAGTCGATGGTAGAAGCTTTCTTT.

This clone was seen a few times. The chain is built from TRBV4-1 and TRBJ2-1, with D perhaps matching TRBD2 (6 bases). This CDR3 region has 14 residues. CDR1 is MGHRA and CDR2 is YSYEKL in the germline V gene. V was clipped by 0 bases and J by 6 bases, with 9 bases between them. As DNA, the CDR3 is TGCGCCAGCAGCCAAGATTTGCGGGGCAATGAGCAGTTCTTC. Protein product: CASSQDLRGNEQFF.

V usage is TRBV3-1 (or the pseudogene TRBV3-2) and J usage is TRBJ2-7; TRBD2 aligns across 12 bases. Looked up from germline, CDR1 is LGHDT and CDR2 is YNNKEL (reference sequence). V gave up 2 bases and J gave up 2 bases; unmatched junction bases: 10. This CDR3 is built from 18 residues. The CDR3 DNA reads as TGTGCCAGCAGCCAACTTAGGGTTCCTAGCGGGAGGGCCTACGAGCAGTACGTC. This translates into CASSQLRVPSGRAYEQYV.

The chain's CDR3 is CASSFSTSNTEAFF. For the CDR3, the DNA is TGTGCCAGCTCATTTTCGACCTCGAACACTGAAGCTTTCTTT. The rearrangement joins TRBV18 to TRBJ1-1; D is undetermined. Germline V gene data show CDR1 as KGHSH and CDR2 as LQKENI. Deletions cut 5 bases from V and 1 base from J, with 11 bases between. The CDR3 is 14 amino acids.

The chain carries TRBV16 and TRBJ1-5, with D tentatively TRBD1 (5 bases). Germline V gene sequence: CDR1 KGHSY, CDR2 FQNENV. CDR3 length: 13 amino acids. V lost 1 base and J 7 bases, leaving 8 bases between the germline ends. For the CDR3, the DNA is TGTGCCAGCAGCCAATATTGGGGCCAGCCCCAGCATTTT. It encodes CASSQYWGQPQHF.